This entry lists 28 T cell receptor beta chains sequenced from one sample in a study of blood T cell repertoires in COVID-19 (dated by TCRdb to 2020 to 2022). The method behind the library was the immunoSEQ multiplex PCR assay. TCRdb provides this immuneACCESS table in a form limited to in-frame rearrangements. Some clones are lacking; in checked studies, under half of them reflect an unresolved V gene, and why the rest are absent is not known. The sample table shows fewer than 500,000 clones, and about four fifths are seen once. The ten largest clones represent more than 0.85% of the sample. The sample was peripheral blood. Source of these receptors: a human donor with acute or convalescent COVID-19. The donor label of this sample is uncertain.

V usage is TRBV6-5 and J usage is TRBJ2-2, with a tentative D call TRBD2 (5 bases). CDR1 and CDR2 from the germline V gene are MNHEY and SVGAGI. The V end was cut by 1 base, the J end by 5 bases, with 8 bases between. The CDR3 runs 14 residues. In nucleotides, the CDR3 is TGTGCCAGCAGTTACTTTAGCGTTACCGGGGAGCTGTTTTTT. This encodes CASSYFSVTGELFF.

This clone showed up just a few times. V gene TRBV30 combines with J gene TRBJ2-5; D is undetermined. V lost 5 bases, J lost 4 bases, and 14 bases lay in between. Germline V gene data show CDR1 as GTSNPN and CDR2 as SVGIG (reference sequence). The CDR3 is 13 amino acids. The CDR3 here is CAWAHTPRETQYF. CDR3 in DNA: TGTGCCTGGGCCCACACCCCAAGAGAGACCCAGTACTTC.

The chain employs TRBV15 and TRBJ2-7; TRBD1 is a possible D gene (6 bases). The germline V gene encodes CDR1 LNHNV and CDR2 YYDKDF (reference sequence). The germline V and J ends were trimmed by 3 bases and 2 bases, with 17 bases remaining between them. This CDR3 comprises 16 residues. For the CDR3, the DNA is TGTGCCACCAGCAGGAGAGGGACACAAAGGCCCTACGAGCAGTACTTC. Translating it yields CATSRRGTQRPYEQYF.

The DNA for the CDR3 is TGCAGTGCAACTTATAACTATGGCTACACCTTC. It is translated as CSATYNYGYTF. The rearrangement joins TRBV20-1 to TRBJ1-2; no reliable D call. The CDR3 has 11 residues. From germline, CDR1 is DFQATT and CDR2 SNEGSKA (reference sequence). The germline V and J ends were trimmed by 6 bases and 1 base, with 6 bases remaining between them.

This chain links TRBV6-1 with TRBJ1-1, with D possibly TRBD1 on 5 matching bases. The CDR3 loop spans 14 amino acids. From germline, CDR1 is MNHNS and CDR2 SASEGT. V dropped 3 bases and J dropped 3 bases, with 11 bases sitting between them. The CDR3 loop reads CASSDYGGDTEAFF. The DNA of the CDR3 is TGTGCCAGCAGTGATTACGGGGGGGACACTGAAGCTTTCTTT.

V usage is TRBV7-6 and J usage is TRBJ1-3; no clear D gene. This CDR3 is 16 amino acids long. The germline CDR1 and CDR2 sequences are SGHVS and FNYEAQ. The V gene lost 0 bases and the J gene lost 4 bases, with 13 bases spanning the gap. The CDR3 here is CASSLASGFTGNTIYF. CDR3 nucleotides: TGTGCCAGCAGCTTAGCTTCAGGTTTCACCGGAAACACCATATATTTT.

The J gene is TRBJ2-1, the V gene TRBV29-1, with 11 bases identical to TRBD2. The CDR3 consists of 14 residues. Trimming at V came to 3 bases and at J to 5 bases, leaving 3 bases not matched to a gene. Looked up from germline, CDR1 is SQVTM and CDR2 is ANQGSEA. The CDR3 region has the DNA TGCAGCGTTGAGACTAGCGGGACGAACAATGAGCAGTTCTTC. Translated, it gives CSVETSGTNNEQFF.

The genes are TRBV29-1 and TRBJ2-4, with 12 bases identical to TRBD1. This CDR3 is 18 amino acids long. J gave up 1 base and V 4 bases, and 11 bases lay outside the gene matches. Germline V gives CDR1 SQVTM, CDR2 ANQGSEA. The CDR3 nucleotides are TGCAGCGTTGGCGCCGGGACAGGGGGCGATTGGGCCAAAAACATTCAGTACTTC. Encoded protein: CSVGAGTGGDWAKNIQYF. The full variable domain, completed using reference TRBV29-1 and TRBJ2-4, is SAVISQKPSRDICQRGTSLTIQCQVDSQVTMMFWYRQQPGQSLTLIATANQGSEATYESGFVIDKFPISRPNLTFSTLTVSNMSPEDSSIYLCSVGAGTGGDWAKNIQYFGAGTRLSVL.

Written as DNA, the CDR3 is TGCGCCAGCAGAGGTGGGGGCTATAACACTGAAGCTTTCTTT. It specifies CASRGGGYNTEAFF. The rearrangement links TRBV10-2 to TRBJ1-1; D perhaps matches TRBD1 (6 bases). This CDR3 has 14 residues. Deletions cut 6 bases from V and 2 bases from J, with 13 bases between. The V gene's germline CDR1 is WSHSY and CDR2 SAAADI.

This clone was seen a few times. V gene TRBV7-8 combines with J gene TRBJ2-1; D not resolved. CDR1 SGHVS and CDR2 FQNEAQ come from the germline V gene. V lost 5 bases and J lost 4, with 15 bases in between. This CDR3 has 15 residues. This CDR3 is CASSLSRFFYNEQFF. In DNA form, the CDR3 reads TGTGCCAGCAGCCTCTCTAGGTTCTTTTACAATGAGCAGTTCTTC.

The CDR3 DNA sequence: TGTGCCAGCAGTGACTTGACAGGTCCAGGGCATTTT. Translating gives CASSDLTGPGHF. The chain carries TRBV2 and TRBJ1-5; TRBD1 might be the D (6 bases). The germline gives CDR1 SNHLY, CDR2 FYNNEI. This CDR3 is built from 12 residues. The germline V and J ends were trimmed by 3 bases and 15 bases, with 15 bases remaining between them.

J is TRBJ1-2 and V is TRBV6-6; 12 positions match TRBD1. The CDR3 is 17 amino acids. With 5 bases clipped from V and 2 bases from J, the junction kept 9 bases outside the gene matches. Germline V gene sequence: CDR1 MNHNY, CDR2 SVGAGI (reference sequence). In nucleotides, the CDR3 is TGTGCCAGCAGTCCCGGGACAGGGGGCCGCTTAAACTATGGCTACACCTTC. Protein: CASSPGTGGRLNYGYTF.

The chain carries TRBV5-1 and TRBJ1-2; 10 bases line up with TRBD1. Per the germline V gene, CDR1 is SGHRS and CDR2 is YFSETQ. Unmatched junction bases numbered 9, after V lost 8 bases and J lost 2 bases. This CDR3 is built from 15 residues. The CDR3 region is CASMGQGLFNYGYTF. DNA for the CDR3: TGCGCCAGTATGGGACAGGGGCTTTTCAACTATGGCTACACCTTC.

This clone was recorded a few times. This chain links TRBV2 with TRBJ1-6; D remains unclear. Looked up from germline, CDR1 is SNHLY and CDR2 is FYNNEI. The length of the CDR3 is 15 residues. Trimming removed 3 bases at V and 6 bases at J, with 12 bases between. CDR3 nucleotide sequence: TGTGCCAGCAGTGACGGCCTAGGATTTAATTCACCCCTCCACTTT. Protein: CASSDGLGFNSPLHF. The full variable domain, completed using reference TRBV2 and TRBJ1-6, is EPEVTQTPSHQVTQMGQEVILRCVPISNHLYFYWYRQILGQKVEFLVSFYNNEISEKSEIFDDQFSVERPDGSNFTLKIRSTKLEDSAMYFCASSDGLGFNSPLHFGNGTRLTVT.

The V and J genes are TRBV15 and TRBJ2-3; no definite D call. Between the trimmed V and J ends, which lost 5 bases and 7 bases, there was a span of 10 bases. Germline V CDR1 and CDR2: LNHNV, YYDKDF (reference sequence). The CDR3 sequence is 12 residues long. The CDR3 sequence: CATSPTSYTQYF. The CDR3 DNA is TGTGCCACCAGCCCAACTTCCTATACGCAGTATTTT.

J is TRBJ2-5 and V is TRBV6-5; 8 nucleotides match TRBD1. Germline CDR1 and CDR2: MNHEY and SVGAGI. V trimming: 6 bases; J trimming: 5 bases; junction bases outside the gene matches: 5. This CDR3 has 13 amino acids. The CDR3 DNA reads TGTGCCAGCAGAAGGACAGGGATGGAGACCCAGTACTTC. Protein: CASRRTGMETQYF.

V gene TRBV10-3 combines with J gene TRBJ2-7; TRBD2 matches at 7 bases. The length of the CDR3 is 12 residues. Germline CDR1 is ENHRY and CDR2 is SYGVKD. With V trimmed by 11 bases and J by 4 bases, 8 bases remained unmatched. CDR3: CASGGLPYEQYF. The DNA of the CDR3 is TGTGCCTCGGGGGGACTACCATACGAGCAGTACTTC.

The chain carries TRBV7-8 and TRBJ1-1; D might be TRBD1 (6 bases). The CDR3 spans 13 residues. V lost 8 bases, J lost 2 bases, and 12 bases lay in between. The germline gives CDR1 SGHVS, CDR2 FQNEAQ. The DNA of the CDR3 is TGTGCCAGCCGCCTCAGGGGTAACACTGAAGCTTTCTTT. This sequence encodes CASRLRGNTEAFF.

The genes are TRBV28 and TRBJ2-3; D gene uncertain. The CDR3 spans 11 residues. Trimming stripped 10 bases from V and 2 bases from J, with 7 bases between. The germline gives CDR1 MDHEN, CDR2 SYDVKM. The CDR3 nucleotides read TGTGCCACCCGACTCACAGATACGCAGTATTTT. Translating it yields CATRLTDTQYF.

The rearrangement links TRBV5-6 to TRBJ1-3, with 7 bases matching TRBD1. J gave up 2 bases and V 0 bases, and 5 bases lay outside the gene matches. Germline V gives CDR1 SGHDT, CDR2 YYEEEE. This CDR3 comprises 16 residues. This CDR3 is CASSLVGGTAGNTIYF. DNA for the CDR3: TGTGCCAGCAGCTTGGTTGGCGGGACAGCTGGAAACACCATATATTTT.

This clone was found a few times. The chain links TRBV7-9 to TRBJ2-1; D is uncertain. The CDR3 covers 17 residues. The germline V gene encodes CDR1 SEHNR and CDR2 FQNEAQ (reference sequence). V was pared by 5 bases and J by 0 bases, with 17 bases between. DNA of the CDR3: TGTGCCAGCAGCGTCCAAGCCAAGCTGTCCTCCTACAATGAGCAGTTCTTC. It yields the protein CASSVQAKLSSYNEQFF.

The CDR3, as DNA: TGTGCCACCAGTGATTCCAACATGGCCGGGGAGCTGTTTTTT. It translates to CATSDSNMAGELFF. The V and J genes are TRBV24-1 and TRBJ2-2; no firm D call. The CDR3 totals 14 residues. Germline CDR1 is KGHDR and CDR2 is SFDVKD. The V end lost 2 bases, the J end lost 6 bases, and 9 bases lay between the germline ends.

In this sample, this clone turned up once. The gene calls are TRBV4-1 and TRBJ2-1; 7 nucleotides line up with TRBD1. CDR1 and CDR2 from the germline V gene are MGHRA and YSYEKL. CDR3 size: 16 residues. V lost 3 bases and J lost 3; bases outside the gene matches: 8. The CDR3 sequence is CASSQLRGSIYNEQFF. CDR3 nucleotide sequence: TGCGCCAGCAGCCAGCTCAGGGGGTCTATCTACAATGAGCAGTTCTTC.

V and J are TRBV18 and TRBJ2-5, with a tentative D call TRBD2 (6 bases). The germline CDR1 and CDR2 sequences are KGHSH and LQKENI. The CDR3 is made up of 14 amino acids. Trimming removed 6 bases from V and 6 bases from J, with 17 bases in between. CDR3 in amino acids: CASSPSGTEKTQYF. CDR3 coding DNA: TGTGCCAGCTCTCCATCCGGGACTGAAAAGACCCAGTACTTC.

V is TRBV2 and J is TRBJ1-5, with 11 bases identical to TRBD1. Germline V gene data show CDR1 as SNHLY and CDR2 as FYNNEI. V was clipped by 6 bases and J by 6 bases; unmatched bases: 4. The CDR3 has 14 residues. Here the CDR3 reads CASSSGTGGQPQHF. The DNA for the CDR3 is TGTGCCAGCAGCTCCGGGACAGGGGGTCAGCCCCAGCATTTT.

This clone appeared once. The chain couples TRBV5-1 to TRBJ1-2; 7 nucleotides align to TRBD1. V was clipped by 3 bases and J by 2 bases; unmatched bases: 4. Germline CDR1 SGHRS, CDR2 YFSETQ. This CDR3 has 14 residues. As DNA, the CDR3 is TGCGCCAGCAGCTCCCCGGGACAGAACTATGGCTACACCTTC. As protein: CASSSPGQNYGYTF. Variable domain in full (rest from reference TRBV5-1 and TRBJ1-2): KAGVTQTPRYLIKTRGQQVTLSCSPISGHRSVSWYQQTPGQGLQFLFEYFSETQRNKGNFPGRFSGRQFSNSRSEMNVSTLELGDSALYLCASSSPGQNYGYTFGSGTRLTVV.

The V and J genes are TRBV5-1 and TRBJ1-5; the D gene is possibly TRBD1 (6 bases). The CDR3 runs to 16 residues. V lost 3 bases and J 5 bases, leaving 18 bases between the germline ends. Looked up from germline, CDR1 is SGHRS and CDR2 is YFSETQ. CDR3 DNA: TGCGCCAGCAGCTCCCAACCGGGGCAGGGGTATCAGCCCCAGCATTTT. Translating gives CASSSQPGQGYQPQHF.

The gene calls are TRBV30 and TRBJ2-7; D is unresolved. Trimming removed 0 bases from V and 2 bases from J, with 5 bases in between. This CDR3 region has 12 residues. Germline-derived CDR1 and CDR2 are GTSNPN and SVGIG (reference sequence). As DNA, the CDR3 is TGTGCCTGGAGTGTACACCCCTACGAGCAGTACTTC. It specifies CAWSVHPYEQYF. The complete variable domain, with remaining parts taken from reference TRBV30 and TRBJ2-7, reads SQTIHQWPATLVQPVGSPLSLECTVEGTSNPNLYWYRQAAGRGLQLLFYSVGIGQISSEVPQNLSASRPQDRQFILSSKKLLLSDSGFYLCAWSVHPYEQYFGPGTRLTVT.